This TCR beta chain was sequenced during a study of T cell responses to AZD1222 COVID-19 vaccine. Timing groups of about 4 and about 12 weeks for second doses were pooled. Study-wide results and caveats: At baseline, just five or six AZD1222 recipients tested seropositive.

The assay was immunoSEQ multiplex PCR, and TCRdb's table has in-frame clones only and misses some. The sample carries just over 150,000 clones, approximately 90% recorded once. This clone was seen once. Its cognate antigen is unknown. The CDR3 is 16 amino acids. V was clipped by 4 bases and J by 3 bases; unmatched bases: 8. In germline, CDR1 is SGHDT, CDR2 YYEEEE. The TCR comes from an adult who received the AZD1222 COVID-19 vaccine. The sample consisted of peripheral blood, taken 28 days after the second AZD1222 dose. The V call is TRBV5-6, the J call TRBJ2-2; 8 bases line up with TRBD1. CDR3 coding DNA: TGTGCCAGCAGCCCGATCGGGACAGGTCACACCGGGGAGCTGTTTTTT. It is translated as CASSPIGTGHTGELFF.